This is a list of T cell receptor beta chains from one sample in a study of control samples from healthy donors and cancer patients. Here immunoSEQ multiplex PCR was the method, and the copy in TCRdb shows in-frame clones only, minus some. The table shows 150,000 or so clones, with 92% occurring only once. The sequenced sample consisted of blood. These receptors all come from a woman aged 25-40 years in good health. Each CDR3 is given with its conserved first and last residue. Each record gives: J gene, clone size, D gene, V gene, CDR3 protein, CDR3 DNA. The D gene is left open where the match is weak. The size field is filled for only some rows; it gives once, few, many or a size class.

J: TRBJ1-4; size: -; D: -; V: TRBV28; CDR3: CASRGGPATNEKLFF; DNA: TGTGCCAGCAGGGGCGGGCCGGCAACTAATGAAAAACTGTTTTTT
J: TRBJ1-2; size: -; D: -; V: TRBV28; CDR3: CASTIPGTLNYGYTF; DNA: TGTGCCAGCACCATCCCCGGGACACTTAACTATGGCTACACCTTC
J: TRBJ2-3; size: -; D: -; V: TRBV15; CDR3: CATSRETGRGTDTQYF; DNA: TGTGCCACCAGCAGGGAGACAGGTCGGGGCACAGATACGCAGTATTTT
J: TRBJ2-3; size: -; D: TRBD2; V: TRBV6-6; CDR3: CASSHLGETSGSADTQYF; DNA: TGTGCCAGCAGTCATCTGGGGGAGACTAGCGGGAGTGCAGATACGCAGTATTTT
J: TRBJ1-5; size: -; D: -; V: TRBV2; CDR3: CASSEGTAYPAF; DNA: TGTGCCAGCAGTGAAGGGACGGCATACCCAGCTTTT
J: TRBJ1-5; size: -; D: -; V: TRBV6-1; CDR3: CASSEALRQPQHF; DNA: TGTGCCAGCAGTGAAGCGCTACGGCAGCCCCAGCATTTT
J: TRBJ2-3; size: -; D: TRBD2; V: TRBV12-5; CDR3: CASGLVRSSGGSTDTQYF; DNA: TGTGCTAGTGGTTTGGTACGGTCTAGCGGGGGTAGCACAGATACGCAGTATTTT
J: TRBJ2-1; size: -; D: TRBD1; V: TRBV3-1/TRBV3-2; CDR3: CASSQDRGLPYNEQFF; DNA: TGTGCCAGCAGCCAAGATAGGGGGCTACCGTACAATGAGCAGTTCTTC
J: TRBJ2-7; size: -; D: -; V: TRBV3-1/TRBV3-2; CDR3: CASSRQSYEQYF; DNA: TGTGCCAGCAGCCGACAGTCCTACGAGCAGTACTTC
J: TRBJ1-2; size: -; D: -; V: TRBV6-6; CDR3: CASSYTPVRDYGYTF; DNA: TGTGCCAGCAGTTACACGCCGGTCAGAGACTATGGCTACACCTTC
J: TRBJ1-1; size: -; D: -; V: TRBV15; CDR3: CATAPFKGMNTEAFF; DNA: TGTGCCACCGCCCCCTTTAAGGGGATGAACACTGAAGCTTTCTTT
J: TRBJ2-2; size: -; D: -; V: TRBV4-3; CDR3: CASSQDRQASTAGELFF; DNA: TGCGCCAGCAGCCAAGATAGGCAGGCTAGTACTGCCGGGGAGCTGTTTTTT
J: TRBJ2-2; size: once; D: -; V: TRBV7-9; CDR3: CASSLNSDGELFF; DNA: TGTGCCAGCAGCTTAAATTCGGACGGGGAGCTGTTTTTT
J: TRBJ2-1; size: -; D: -; V: TRBV5-1; CDR3: CASSLALRVYGNNEQFF; DNA: TGCGCCAGCAGCTTGGCCCTAAGAGTGTACGGGAACAATGAGCAGTTCTTC
J: TRBJ2-5; size: -; D: -; V: TRBV2; CDR3: CASDRLGGTQYF; DNA: TGTGCCAGCGACCGCTTAGGGGGGACCCAGTACTTC
J: TRBJ2-7; size: -; D: -; V: TRBV11-2; CDR3: CASSSPLRGSYEQYF; DNA: TGTGCCAGCAGCTCTCCTCTAAGGGGGTCCTACGAGCAGTACTTC
J: TRBJ2-1; size: -; D: TRBD2; V: TRBV6-4; CDR3: CASSPGLAGNNEQFF; DNA: TGTGCCAGCAGCCCGGGACTAGCGGGGAACAATGAGCAGTTCTTC
J: TRBJ1-1; size: -; D: -; V: TRBV28; CDR3: CASSDTSGAAEAFF; DNA: TGTGCCAGCTCCGACACGAGCGGAGCAGCTGAAGCTTTCTTT
J: TRBJ2-5; size: -; D: -; V: TRBV12-3/TRBV12-4; CDR3: CASSFRHQETQYF; DNA: TGTGCCAGCAGTTTCCGGCACCAAGAGACCCAGTACTTC
J: TRBJ2-1; size: -; D: TRBD2; V: TRBV7-8; CDR3: CASSARTSGLYNEQFF; DNA: TGTGCCAGCAGCGCCCGGACTAGCGGGTTGTACAATGAGCAGTTCTTC
J: TRBJ1-6; size: -; D: -; V: TRBV28; CDR3: CASRMTPSPLHF; DNA: TGTGCCAGCAGAATGACCCCGTCACCCCTCCACTTT
J: TRBJ2-6; size: -; D: TRBD2; V: TRBV28; CDR3: CASSLGLAGVVGANVLTF; DNA: TGTGCCAGCAGTTTAGGACTAGCGGGAGTGGTAGGGGCCAACGTCCTGACTTTC
J: TRBJ2-1; size: -; D: -; V: TRBV20-1; CDR3: CSASPHDEQFF; DNA: TGCAGTGCTAGTCCCCATGATGAGCAGTTCTTC
J: TRBJ1-3; size: -; D: -; V: TRBV6-6; CDR3: CASSYSRQGNTIYF; DNA: TGTGCCAGCAGTTACTCGCGGCAGGGAAACACCATATATTTT
J: TRBJ1-2; size: -; D: -; V: TRBV3-1/TRBV3-2; CDR3: CASSQDLGGLYTF; DNA: TGTGCCAGCAGCCAAGATCTGGGCGGACTCTACACCTTC
J: TRBJ1-2; size: -; D: TRBD1; V: TRBV24-1; CDR3: CATSPGQGGGYTF; DNA: TGTGCCACCAGCCCGGGACAGGGCGGTGGCTACACCTTC
J: TRBJ2-1; size: once; D: -; V: TRBV7-2; CDR3: CASSLDSTASYNEQFF; DNA: TGTGCCAGCAGCTTAGACTCAACCGCTTCCTACAATGAGCAGTTCTTC
J: TRBJ2-1; size: -; D: TRBD2; V: TRBV3-1/TRBV3-2; CDR3: CASSLAGGYNEQFF; DNA: TGTGCCAGCAGCCTAGCGGGAGGGTACAATGAGCAGTTCTTC
J: TRBJ1-2; size: -; D: TRBD1; V: TRBV6-5; CDR3: CASSYPTGFGYGYTF; DNA: TGTGCCAGCAGTTACCCGACAGGGTTCGGCTATGGCTACACCTTC
J: TRBJ2-7; size: -; D: TRBD2; V: TRBV6-5; CDR3: CASGTSNALGEQYF; DNA: TGTGCCAGCGGGACTAGCAACGCGTTGGGGGAGCAGTACTTC
J: TRBJ2-3; size: -; D: TRBD2; V: TRBV9; CDR3: CASSVQGTTTDTQYF; DNA: TGTGCCAGCAGCGTACAAGGGACTACCACAGATACGCAGTATTTT
J: TRBJ2-1; size: -; D: -; V: TRBV9; CDR3: CASSTRGLSYNEQFF; DNA: TGTGCCAGCAGCACCCGGGGGTTATCCTACAATGAGCAGTTCTTC